This T cell receptor beta chain was obtained from a study of blood T cell repertoires in COVID-19. Looking at the study overall: Samples of COVID-19 (acute and convalescent) were obtained from the United States, Italy and Spain. T cells, B-cell-depleted T cells, or PBMCs supplied cDNA or gDNA.

Sequencing was performed with immunoSEQ multiplex PCR; in TCRdb, only in-frame clones are kept and a portion is missing. The repertoire holds 200,000 or so clones, with about 86% as singletons. The sequence derives from a woman between 35 and 50 years old with acute COVID-19. The sample taken for sequencing was PBMCs or T cells enriched from blood (not recorded which).

In DNA form, the CDR3 reads TGTGCCAGCAGCTTAGCGCGTCGGCAAGACAGGATTAATTCACCCCTCCACTTT. Its translation: CASSLARRQDRINSPLHF. The chain couples TRBV11-1 to TRBJ1-6; TRBD1 might be the D (6 bases). Germline V lookup: CDR1 SGHAT, CDR2 FQDESV (reference sequence). The V and J ends lost 0 bases and 6 bases respectively, with 18 bases between them. This CDR3 contains 18 residues. Together with reference TRBV11-1 and TRBJ1-6, the CDR3 gives the full variable domain: EAEVAQSPRYKITEKSQAVAFWCDPISGHATLYWYRQILGQGPELLVQFQDESVVDDSQLPKDRFSAERLKGVDSTLKIQPAELGDSAMYLCASSLARRQDRINSPLHFGNGTRLTVT.